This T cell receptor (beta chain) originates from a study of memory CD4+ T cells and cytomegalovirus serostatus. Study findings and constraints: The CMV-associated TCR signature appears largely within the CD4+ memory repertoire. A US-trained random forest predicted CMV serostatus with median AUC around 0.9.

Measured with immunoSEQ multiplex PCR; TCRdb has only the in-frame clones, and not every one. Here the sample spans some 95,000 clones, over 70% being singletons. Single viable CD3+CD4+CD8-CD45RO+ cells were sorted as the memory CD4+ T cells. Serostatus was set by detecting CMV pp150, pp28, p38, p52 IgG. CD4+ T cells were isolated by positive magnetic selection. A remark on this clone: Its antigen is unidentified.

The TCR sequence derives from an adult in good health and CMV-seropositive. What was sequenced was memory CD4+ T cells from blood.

For the CDR3, the DNA is TGTGCCAGCACCCGCGGGAAGAGCACACTCTACAATGAGCAGTTCTTC. Its protein product is CASTRGKSTLYNEQFF. This chain connects TRBV18 to TRBJ2-1; weak D call: TRBD2 (6 bases). The CDR3 covers 16 residues. From germline, CDR1 is KGHSH and CDR2 LQKENI. Trimming removed 8 bases at V and 3 bases at J, with 20 bases between.